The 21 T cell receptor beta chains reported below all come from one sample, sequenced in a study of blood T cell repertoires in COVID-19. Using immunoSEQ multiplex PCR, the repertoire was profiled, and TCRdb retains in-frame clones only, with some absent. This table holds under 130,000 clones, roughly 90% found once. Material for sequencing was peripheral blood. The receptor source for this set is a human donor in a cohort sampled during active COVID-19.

The CDR3 here is CSVEPGDRNTGELFF. CDR3 in DNA: TGCAGCGTTGAGCCAGGGGACAGGAACACCGGGGAGCTGTTTTTT. V usage is TRBV29-1 and J usage is TRBJ2-2; 7 bases agree with TRBD1. The CDR3 length is 15 residues. V lost 3 bases and J lost 1; bases outside the gene matches: 5. Germline-derived CDR1 and CDR2 are SQVTM and ANQGSEA.

The CDR3 nucleotides are TGTGCCAGCACCACTTCGGAGGGGGCCTTAGAGCAGTACTTC. It yields the protein CASTTSEGALEQYF. This chain joins TRBV7-9 and TRBJ2-7; TRBD1 is a possible D gene (7 bases). Germline CDR1 and CDR2: SEHNR and FQNEAQ (reference sequence). V lost 7 bases and J lost 7, with 20 bases in between. This CDR3 comprises 14 residues.

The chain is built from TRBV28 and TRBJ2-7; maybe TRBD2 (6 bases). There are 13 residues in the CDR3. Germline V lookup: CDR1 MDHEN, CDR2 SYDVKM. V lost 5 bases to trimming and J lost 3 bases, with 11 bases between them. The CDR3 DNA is TGTGCCAGCAGTGGGGGGTCAGTCTACGAGCAGTACTTC. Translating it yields CASSGGSVYEQYF.

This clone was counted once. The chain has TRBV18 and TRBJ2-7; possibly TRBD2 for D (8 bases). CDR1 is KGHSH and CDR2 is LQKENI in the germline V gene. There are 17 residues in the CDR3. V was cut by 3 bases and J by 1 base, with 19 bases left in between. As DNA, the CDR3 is TGTGCCAGCTCACCGCGGGGGGACAGCCCGAATTCCTACGAGCAGTACTTC. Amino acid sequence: CASSPRGDSPNSYEQYF. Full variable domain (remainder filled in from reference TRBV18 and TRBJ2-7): NAGVMQNPRHLVRRRGQEARLRCSPMKGHSHVYWYRQLPEEGLKFMVYLQKENIIDESGMPKERFSAEFPKEGPSILRIQQVVRGDSAAYFCASSPRGDSPNSYEQYFGPGTRLTVT.

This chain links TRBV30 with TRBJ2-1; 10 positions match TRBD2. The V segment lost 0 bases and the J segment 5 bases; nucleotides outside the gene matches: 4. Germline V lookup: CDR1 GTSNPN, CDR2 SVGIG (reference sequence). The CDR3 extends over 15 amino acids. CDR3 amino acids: CAWSVGSGGDNEQFF. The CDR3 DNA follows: TGTGCCTGGAGTGTAGGGAGCGGGGGGGACAATGAGCAGTTCTTC.

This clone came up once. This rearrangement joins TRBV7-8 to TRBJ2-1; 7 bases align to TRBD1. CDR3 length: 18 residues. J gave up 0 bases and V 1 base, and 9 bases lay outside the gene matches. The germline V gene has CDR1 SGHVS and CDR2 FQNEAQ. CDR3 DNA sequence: TGTGCCAGCAGCTTAGGCTACAGGGGAAGGAGCTCCTACAATGAGCAGTTCTTC. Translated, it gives CASSLGYRGRSSYNEQFF.

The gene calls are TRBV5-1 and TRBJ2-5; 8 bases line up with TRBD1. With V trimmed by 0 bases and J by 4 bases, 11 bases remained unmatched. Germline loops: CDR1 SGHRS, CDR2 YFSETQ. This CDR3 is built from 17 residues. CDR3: CASSLVHGTGAVETQYF. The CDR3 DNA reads TGCGCCAGCAGCTTGGTACACGGGACAGGAGCCGTAGAGACCCAGTACTTC.

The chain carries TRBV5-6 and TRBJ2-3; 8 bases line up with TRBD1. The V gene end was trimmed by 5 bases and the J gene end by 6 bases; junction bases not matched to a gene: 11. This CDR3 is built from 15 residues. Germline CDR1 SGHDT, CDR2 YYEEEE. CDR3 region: CASRATGDQRDTQYF. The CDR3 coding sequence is TGTGCCAGCAGAGCGACAGGGGACCAGCGGGATACGCAGTATTTT.

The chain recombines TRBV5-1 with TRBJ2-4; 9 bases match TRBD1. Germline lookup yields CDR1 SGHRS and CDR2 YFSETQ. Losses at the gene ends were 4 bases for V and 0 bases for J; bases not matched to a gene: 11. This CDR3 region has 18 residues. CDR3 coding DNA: TGCGCCAGCAGCCCTAGGACAGGGGTTATTTTAGCCAAAAACATTCAGTACTTC. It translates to CASSPRTGVILAKNIQYF.

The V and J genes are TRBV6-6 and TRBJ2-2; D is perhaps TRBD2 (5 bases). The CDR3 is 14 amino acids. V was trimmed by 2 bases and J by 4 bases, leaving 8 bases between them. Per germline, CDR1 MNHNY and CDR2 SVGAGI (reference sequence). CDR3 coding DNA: TGTGCCAGCAGTTACACAGAGGGCACCGGGGAGCTGTTTTTT. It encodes CASSYTEGTGELFF.

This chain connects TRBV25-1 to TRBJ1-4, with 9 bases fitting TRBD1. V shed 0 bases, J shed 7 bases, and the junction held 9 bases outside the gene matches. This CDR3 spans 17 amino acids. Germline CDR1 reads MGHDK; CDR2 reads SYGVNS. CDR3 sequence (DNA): TGTGCCAGCAGTGAATATTTCTTCGGGACAGGGACTGAAAAACTGTTTTTT. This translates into CASSEYFFGTGTEKLFF.

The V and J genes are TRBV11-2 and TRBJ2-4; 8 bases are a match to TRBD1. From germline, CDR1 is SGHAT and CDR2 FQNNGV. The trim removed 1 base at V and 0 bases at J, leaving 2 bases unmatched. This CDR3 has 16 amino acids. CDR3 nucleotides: TGTGCCAGCAGCTTAGCGGGACAGGTAGCCAAAAACATTCAGTACTTC. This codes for CASSLAGQVAKNIQYF.

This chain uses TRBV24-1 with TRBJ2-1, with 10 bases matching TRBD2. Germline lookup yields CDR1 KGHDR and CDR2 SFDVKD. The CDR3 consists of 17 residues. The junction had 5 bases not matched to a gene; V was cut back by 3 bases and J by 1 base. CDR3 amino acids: CATSDRTSGLSYNEQFF. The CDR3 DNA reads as TGTGCCACCAGTGATCGGACTAGCGGCTTATCCTACAATGAGCAGTTCTTC.

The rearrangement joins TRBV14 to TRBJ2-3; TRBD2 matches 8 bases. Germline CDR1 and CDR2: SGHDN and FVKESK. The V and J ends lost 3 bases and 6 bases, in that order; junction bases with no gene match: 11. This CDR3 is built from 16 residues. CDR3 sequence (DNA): TGTGCCAGCAGCCACTTACTAGCGGAGCCCAGGGATACGCAGTATTTT. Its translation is CASSHLLAEPRDTQYF.

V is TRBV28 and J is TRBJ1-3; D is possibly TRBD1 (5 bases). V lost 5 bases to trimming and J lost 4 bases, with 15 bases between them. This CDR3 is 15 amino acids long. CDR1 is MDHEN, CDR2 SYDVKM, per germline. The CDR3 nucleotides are TGTGCCAGCAGTCCCAGGACATCGGTGGGAAACACCATATATTTT. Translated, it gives CASSPRTSVGNTIYF.

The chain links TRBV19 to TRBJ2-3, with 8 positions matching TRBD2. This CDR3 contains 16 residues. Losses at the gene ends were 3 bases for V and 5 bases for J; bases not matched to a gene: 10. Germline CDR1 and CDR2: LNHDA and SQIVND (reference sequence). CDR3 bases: TGTGCCAGTAGTATTCTAGCGGGTTCAGGGAGAGATACGCAGTATTTT. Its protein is CASSILAGSGRDTQYF.

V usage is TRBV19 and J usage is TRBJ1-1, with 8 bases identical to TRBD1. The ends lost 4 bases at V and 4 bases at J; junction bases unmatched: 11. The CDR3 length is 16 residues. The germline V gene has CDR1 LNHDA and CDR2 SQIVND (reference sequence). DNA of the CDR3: TGTGCCAGTAGTAGTCACAGGGGGATGTATTCCACTGAAGCTTTCTTT. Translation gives CASSSHRGMYSTEAFF.

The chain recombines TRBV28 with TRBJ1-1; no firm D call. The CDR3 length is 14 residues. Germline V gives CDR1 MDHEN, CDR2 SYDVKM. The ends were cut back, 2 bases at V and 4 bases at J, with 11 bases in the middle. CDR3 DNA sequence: TGTGCCAGCAGTTTAGCCGGGAGTGGCACTGAAGCTTTCTTT. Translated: CASSLAGSGTEAFF.

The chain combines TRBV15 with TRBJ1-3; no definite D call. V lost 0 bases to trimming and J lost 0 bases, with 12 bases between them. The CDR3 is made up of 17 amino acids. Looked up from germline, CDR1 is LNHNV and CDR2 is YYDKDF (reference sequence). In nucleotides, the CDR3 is TGTGCCACCAGCAGAGATCGGGGTCAGATCTCTGGAAACACCATATATTTT. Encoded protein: CATSRDRGQISGNTIYF. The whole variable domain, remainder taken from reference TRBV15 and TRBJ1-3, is DAMVIQNPRYQVTQFGKPVTLSCSQTLNHNVMYWYQQKSSQAPKLLFHYYDKDFNNEADTPDNFQSRRPNTSFCFLDIRSPGLGDTAMYLCATSRDRGQISGNTIYFGEGSWLTVV.

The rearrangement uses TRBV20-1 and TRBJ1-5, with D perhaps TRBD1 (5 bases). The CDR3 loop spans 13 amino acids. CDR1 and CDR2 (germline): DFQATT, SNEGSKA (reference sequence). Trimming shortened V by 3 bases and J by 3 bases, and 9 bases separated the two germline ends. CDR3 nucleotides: TGCAGTGCTAGTCGACAGATCAATCAGCCCCAGCATTTT. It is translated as CSASRQINQPQHF.

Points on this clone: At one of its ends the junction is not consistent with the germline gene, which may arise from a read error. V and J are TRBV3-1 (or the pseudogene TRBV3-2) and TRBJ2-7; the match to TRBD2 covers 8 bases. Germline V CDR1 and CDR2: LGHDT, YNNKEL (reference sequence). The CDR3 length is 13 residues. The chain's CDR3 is CASSEVSGVFLDF. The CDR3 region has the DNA TGTGCCAGCAGCGAGGTTAGCGGGGTCTTCTTAGACTTC.